These 30 T cell receptor beta chains were sequenced from one sample in a study of cytomegalovirus exposure and HLA in healthy donors. The PCR had 60 Vbeta and 13 Jbeta primers. Libraries were prepared by immunoSEQ multiplex PCR; TCRdb keeps only in-frame clonotypes and omits some of them. This table holds about 190,000 clones, approximately 75% found once. Sequencing input: PBMCs. The receptors shown here come from a man aged 25-40 years in good health and CMV-seropositive.

The CDR3 DNA reads TGCAGTGTACTGATGACCGGGGAGCTGTTTTTT. It is translated as CSVLMTGELFF. The chain joins TRBV20-1 to TRBJ2-2; D gene unclear. Germline V gives CDR1 DFQATT, CDR2 SNEGSKA (reference sequence). There are 11 residues in the CDR3. V lost 7 bases and J lost 5, with 8 bases in between.

This clone was seen a few times. CDR3 sequence reads: CASSLRGGSDTQYF. The CDR3 DNA sequence: TGTGCCAGCAGCTTACGGGGGGGTTCAGATACGCAGTATTTT. The chain joins TRBV11-3 to TRBJ2-3; TRBD2 agrees at 8 bases. The CDR3 is 14 residues long. Germline V gives CDR1 SGHNT, CDR2 YENEEA. Unmatched junction bases numbered 2, after V lost 2 bases and J lost 4 bases.

This clone appeared once. The V and J genes are TRBV7-8 and TRBJ2-5, with unresolved D. V lost 0 bases, J lost 5 bases, and 4 bases lay in between. The CDR3 covers 12 residues. Germline V lookup: CDR1 SGHVS, CDR2 FQNEAQ. The chain's CDR3 is CASSLAQETQYF. CDR3 in DNA: TGTGCCAGCAGCTTAGCGCAGGAGACCCAGTACTTC.

The CDR3 DNA follows: TGTGCCAGCATTATGACCGACATGAACACTGAAGCTTTCTTT. Amino acid sequence: CASIMTDMNTEAFF. The chain has TRBV6-1 and TRBJ1-1; no clear D gene. Germline V CDR1 and CDR2: MNHNS, SASEGT. The CDR3 extends over 14 amino acids. V lost 7 bases and J lost 0, with 12 bases in between.

With regard to this clone: A read error may account for a junction end that differs from germline. The V and J genes are TRBV7-7 and TRBJ2-3, with 7 bases aligning to TRBD2. The V gene's germline CDR1 is SSHAT and CDR2 FNYEAQ (reference sequence). CDR3 length: 15 residues. The CDR3 is CASSKSGDATDTQYF. Written as DNA, the CDR3 is TGTGCTAGCAGCAAGAGCGGGGACGCCACAGATACGCAGTATTTT.

J is TRBJ1-1 and V is TRBV2, with D uncertain. V was shortened by 7 bases and J by 0 bases, with 12 bases between the two germline ends. Germline CDR1 is SNHLY and CDR2 is FYNNEI. The CDR3 sequence is 14 residues long. The CDR3 reads CASTRARMNTEAFF. CDR3 nucleotides: TGTGCCAGCACCAGAGCCAGGATGAACACTGAAGCTTTCTTT.

V usage is TRBV11-1 and J usage is TRBJ2-3; possible D gene TRBD2, 6 bases. The CDR3 contains 16 residues. The germline V gene encodes CDR1 SGHAT and CDR2 FQDESV (reference sequence). V gave up 5 bases and J gave up 2 bases, with 17 bases separating them. CDR3 sequence: CASSPEEGENTDTQYF. CDR3 sequence (DNA): TGTGCCAGCAGCCCAGAGGAGGGCGAGAACACAGATACGCAGTATTTT.

CDR3 sequence: CASSYLLSDTQYF. CDR3 DNA: TGTGCCAGCAGTTACTTACTCTCAGATACGCAGTATTTT. The chain is built from TRBV6-5 and TRBJ2-3; D call uncertain. V was clipped by 1 base and J by 4 bases, with 6 bases between them. Germline values: CDR1 MNHEY, CDR2 SVGAGI. There are 13 residues in the CDR3.

The V and J genes are TRBV2 and TRBJ2-7; D is uncertain. Trimming took off 2 bases at V and 1 base at J, with 9 bases between the two ends. The germline V gene has CDR1 SNHLY and CDR2 FYNNEI. CDR3 length equals 14 residues. This CDR3 reads CASSELGHSYEQYF. For the CDR3, the DNA is TGTGCCAGCAGTGAATTGGGCCATTCCTACGAGCAGTACTTC.

V is TRBV5-1 and J is TRBJ2-5, with D possibly matching TRBD1 (6 bases). Near its end, the DNA agrees better with TRBJ2-7, so the J call may be wrong. CDR3 length equals 14 residues. In germline, CDR1 is SGHRS, CDR2 YFSETQ. The CDR3 sequence: CASSPDRNLYEQYF. CDR3 nucleotide sequence: TGCGCCAGCAGCCCTGACAGGAATTTGTACGAGCAGTACTTC.

The chain uses TRBV7-2 and TRBJ1-5, with D possibly matching TRBD1 (6 bases). This CDR3 contains 14 residues. Germline CDR1 and CDR2: SGHTA and FQGNSA. Trimming removed 5 bases at V and 3 bases at J, with 11 bases between. The CDR3 loop is CASSTGQTNQPQHF. CDR3 coding DNA: TGTGCCAGCAGCACCGGACAGACCAATCAGCCCCAGCATTTT.

This chain uses TRBV18 with TRBJ1-2, with D perhaps TRBD1 (6 bases). Germline CDR1 reads KGHSH; CDR2 reads LQKENI. This CDR3 region has 15 residues. With 3 bases removed from V and 4 bases from J, the gap between germline ends came to 15 bases. The CDR3 protein is CASSPETGRGYGYTF. The CDR3 DNA follows: TGTGCCAGCTCACCTGAAACAGGGCGAGGCTATGGCTACACCTTC.

The chain links TRBV6-5 to TRBJ2-7; 7 nucleotides match TRBD2. Losses at the gene ends were 0 bases for V and 1 base for J; bases not matched to a gene: 3. The germline V gene encodes CDR1 MNHEY and CDR2 SVGAGI. This CDR3 is built from 15 residues. The CDR3, as DNA: TGTGCCAGCAGTTACTCTTCCGGGAGGTCCTACGAGCAGTACTTC. Its translation: CASSYSSGRSYEQYF.

CDR3 protein: CASSLGRTSGNTIYF. Written as DNA, the CDR3 is TGTGCCAGCAGCTTGGGTAGAACCTCTGGAAACACCATATATTTT. This chain connects TRBV5-4 to TRBJ1-3; D call uncertain. CDR1 and CDR2 from the germline V gene are SGHNT and YYREEE (reference sequence). The CDR3 runs 15 residues. V lost 0 bases and J lost 0, with 7 bases in between. Combining the CDR3 with reference TRBV5-4 and TRBJ1-3 gives the whole variable domain ETGVTQSPTHLIKTRGQQVTLRCSSQSGHNTVSWYQQALGQGPQFIFQYYREEENGRGNFPPRFSGLQFPNYSSELNVNALELDDSALYLCASSLGRTSGNTIYFGEGSWLTVV.

The chain joins TRBV7-2 to TRBJ2-1; possible D gene TRBD1, 6 bases. The V end was cut by 5 bases, the J end by 0 bases, with 11 bases between. Germline values: CDR1 SGHTA, CDR2 FQGNSA. This CDR3 is built from 15 residues. The CDR3 region has the DNA TGTGCCAGCAGCCTGGGGGCTAGCTCCTACAATGAGCAGTTCTTC. Translation gives CASSLGASSYNEQFF.

The chain recombines TRBV19 with TRBJ1-6, with 7 bases that match TRBD1. Germline CDR1 and CDR2: LNHDA and SQIVND (reference sequence). The V segment lost 4 bases and the J segment 7 bases; nucleotides outside the gene matches: 7. This CDR3 has 15 amino acids. As DNA, the CDR3 is TGTGCCAGTAGTAGGGCAGGGGGTCGGAATTCACCCCTCCACTTT. It yields the protein CASSRAGGRNSPLHF.

V usage is TRBV5-5 and J usage is TRBJ1-1; weak D call: TRBD1 (5 bases). From germline, CDR1 is SGHKS and CDR2 YYEKEE (reference sequence). The CDR3 spans 15 residues. V was clipped by 3 bases and J by 11 bases, with 23 bases between them. Here the CDR3 reads CASSSVPIQGLGAFF. The CDR3 DNA sequence: TGTGCCAGCAGCTCGGTCCCTATCCAGGGATTGGGTGCTTTCTTT.

A remark on this clone: An end of the junction does not agree with germline; a read error may underlie this. V is TRBV7-7 and J is TRBJ2-1, with D perhaps TRBD2 (5 bases). The germline V gene encodes CDR1 SSHAT and CDR2 FNYEAQ (reference sequence). The CDR3 is 13 amino acids. This CDR3 is CASSLVGGNEQFF. The CDR3 DNA is TGTGCTAGCAGCTTAGTCGGAGGCAATGAGCAGTTCTTC. The full variable domain, in which reference TRBV7-7 and TRBJ2-1 provide the parts outside the CDR3, is GAGVSQSPRYKVTKRGQDVTLRCDPISSHATLYWYQQALGQGPEFLTYFNYEAQPDKSGLPSDRFSAERPEGSISTLTIQRTEQRDSAMYRCASSLVGGNEQFFGPGTRLTVL.

The chain recombines TRBV14 with TRBJ2-7; D may be TRBD2 (5 bases). The CDR3 runs 14 residues. Germline V gene sequence: CDR1 SGHDN, CDR2 FVKESK. V lost 4 bases to trimming and J lost 3 bases, with 13 bases between them. As DNA, the CDR3 is TGTGCCAGCAGCCGGACTGGAAGGGACTACGAGCAGTACTTC. Its protein product is CASSRTGRDYEQYF. The full variable domain, its missing parts supplied by reference TRBV14 and TRBJ2-7, is EAGVTQFPSHSVIEKGQTVTLRCDPISGHDNLYWYRRVMGKEIKFLLHFVKESKQDESGMPNNRFLAERTGGTYSTLKVQPAELEDSGVYFCASSRTGRDYEQYFGPGTRLTVT.

This chain links TRBV18 with TRBJ2-7, with D perhaps TRBD2 (6 bases). The V gene's germline CDR1 is KGHSH and CDR2 LQKENI. The CDR3 runs to 16 residues. The V end lost 1 base, the J end lost 4 bases, and 17 bases lay between the germline ends. The CDR3 sequence is CASSPLESGVGYEQYF. CDR3 sequence (DNA): TGTGCCAGCTCACCACTTGAGTCGGGGGTCGGGTACGAGCAGTACTTC. Complete variable domain (other parts from reference TRBV18 and TRBJ2-7): NAGVMQNPRHLVRRRGQEARLRCSPMKGHSHVYWYRQLPEEGLKFMVYLQKENIIDESGMPKERFSAEFPKEGPSILRIQQVVRGDSAAYFCASSPLESGVGYEQYFGPGTRLTVT.

This CDR3 is CASSLGGLRRVDEQFF. The CDR3 DNA sequence: TGTGCCAGCAGCCTTGGAGGTTTAAGAAGAGTCGATGAGCAGTTCTTC. The chain is built from TRBV11-3 and TRBJ2-1; D may be TRBD2 (5 bases). CDR3 length equals 16 residues. The V gene lost 5 bases and the J gene lost 8 bases, with 22 bases spanning the gap. The germline V gene encodes CDR1 SGHNT and CDR2 YENEEA.

This clone was found a few times. This sequence joins TRBV6-5 and TRBJ2-5; possible D gene TRBD1, 7 bases. Germline V gene data show CDR1 as MNHEY and CDR2 as SVGAGI. The CDR3 has 14 residues. V was shortened by 5 bases and J by 2 bases, with 12 bases between the two germline ends. This CDR3 is CASSRGTVQETQYF. The CDR3 DNA reads as TGTGCCAGCAGTCGCGGGACAGTACAAGAGACCCAGTACTTC.

This sequence joins TRBV11-2 and TRBJ1-4; a possible D gene is TRBD1 (6 bases). Between the trimmed V and J ends, which lost 1 base and 7 bases, there was a span of 16 bases. The CDR3 is 16 amino acids. Germline CDR1 is SGHAT and CDR2 is FQNNGV. CDR3 DNA: TGTGCCAGCAGCTTAGGGGTCGGCAGGGGCTCTGAAAAACTGTTTTTT. Translation gives CASSLGVGRGSEKLFF.

The rearrangement joins TRBV6-5 to TRBJ2-1; 9 nucleotides line up with TRBD1. This CDR3 is built from 15 residues. With V trimmed by 4 bases and J by 4 bases, 5 bases remained unmatched. CDR1 MNHEY and CDR2 SVGAGI come from the germline V gene. The CDR3 here is CASSSGTGKYNEQFF. CDR3 nucleotides: TGTGCCAGCAGTTCCGGGACAGGGAAGTACAATGAGCAGTTCTTC.

The chain employs TRBV14 and TRBJ2-7, with 11 bases fitting TRBD2. Germline V gives CDR1 SGHDN, CDR2 FVKESK. CDR3 length: 16 residues. Trimming cost V 0 bases and J 4 bases; bases outside gene matches: 5. CDR3 nucleotide sequence: TGTGCCAGCAGCCAAGATCCGGGACTAGCGGATTACGAGCAGTACTTC. It codes for CASSQDPGLADYEQYF.

The genes are TRBV9 and TRBJ2-3, with 7 bases matching TRBD2. Germline CDR1 and CDR2: SGDLS and YYNGEE. Germline trimming cut 2 bases from V and 2 bases from J; bases unmatched to any gene: 8. The CDR3 extends over 16 amino acids. The CDR3 protein is CASSVRGDYLTDTQYF. In DNA form, the CDR3 reads TGTGCCAGCAGCGTCAGAGGGGACTACCTCACAGATACGCAGTATTTT.

The chain employs TRBV28 and TRBJ1-1, with TRBD1 matching over 8 bases. Germline V gives CDR1 MDHEN, CDR2 SYDVKM. The CDR3 runs 17 residues. With V trimmed by 7 bases and J by 2 bases, 15 bases remained unmatched. The CDR3 is CASKSSAAGGNNTEAFF. CDR3 bases: TGTGCCAGCAAGTCTTCGGCGGCAGGGGGCAATAACACTGAAGCTTTCTTT. Combining the CDR3 with reference TRBV28 and TRBJ1-1 gives the whole variable domain DVKVTQSSRYLVKRTGEKVFLECVQDMDHENMFWYRQDPGLGLRLIYFSYDVKMKEKGDIPEGYSVSREKKERFSLILESASTNQTSMYLCASKSSAAGGNNTEAFFGQGTRLTVV.

This clone has a handful of counts. One end of the junction fails to match germline, which may point to a read error. The chain combines TRBV7-7 with TRBJ2-5, with 8 bases that match TRBD2. CDR3 size: 15 residues. Looked up from germline, CDR1 is SSHAT and CDR2 is FNYEAQ (reference sequence). This chain's CDR3 is CASSLAIGGDETQYF. CDR3 in DNA: TGTGCTAGCAGCTTAGCGATCGGGGGGGACGAGACCCAGTACTTC.

This chain links TRBV5-1 with TRBJ2-7; the match to TRBD1 covers 10 bases. The CDR3 is 15 residues long. V lost 0 bases and J lost 6; bases outside the gene matches: 6. Germline V CDR1 and CDR2: SGHRS, YFSETQ. CDR3 residues: CASSLGGQGQFEQYF. CDR3 bases: TGCGCCAGCAGCTTGGGGGGACAGGGGCAGTTCGAGCAGTACTTC.

This chain links TRBV9 with TRBJ2-2, with D perhaps TRBD1 (6 bases). The V gene's germline CDR1 is SGDLS and CDR2 YYNGEE. The germline V and J ends were trimmed by 3 bases and 0 bases, with 12 bases remaining between them. The CDR3 has 16 residues. The CDR3 nucleotides are TGTGCCAGCAGCGCTTTGGGACACCCGAACACCGGGGAGCTGTTTTTT. Its translation: CASSALGHPNTGELFF.